Sequencing of this T cell receptor (beta chain) was carried out in a study of beta chain features in type 1 diabetes. Expressed TCRB transcripts were sequenced after all isolated RNA was converted to cDNA. The data were produced by immunoSEQ multiplex PCR, yet TCRdb's version contains in-frame clones alone and is incomplete. The table has some 250,000 clones, about a tenth seen once. The table lists this clone with a few counts. The antigen is unknown. Study-wide results and limits: In all four CD4+ subsets, TCRB CDR3 length was significantly, moderately reduced in type 1 diabetes.

The CDR3 has 19 residues. Germline V gene data show CDR1 as SGHRS and CDR2 as YFSETQ. V lost 0 bases to trimming and J lost 3 bases, with 24 bases between them. The receptor comes from a man aged 25-45 years with type 1 diabetes. The chain combines TRBV5-1 with TRBJ1-1, with D perhaps TRBD1 (5 bases). The sample comprised naive CD4+ T cells from blood. The CDR3 region is CASSLAFFRVKEFDTEAFF. The DNA of the CDR3 is TGCGCCAGCAGCTTGGCTTTTTTCAGGGTCAAGGAATTCGACACTGAAGCTTTCTTT.